Listed below are T cell receptor beta chains from one sample, sequenced in a study of blood T cell repertoires in COVID-19. Profiled with immunoSEQ multiplex PCR; TCRdb holds only in-frame clones, not every one. The data contain about 480,000 clones, approximately 90% of them seen just once; the ten biggest clones take up roughly 4%. The sample taken for sequencing was peripheral blood. The receptors originated from a woman under 40 with acute or convalescent COVID-19. The CDR3 runs from the conserved cysteine through the conserved F or W. D genes are given only for firm matches. The size of a clone is reported for some rows only, either as once, few or many, or as a class for expanded clones.

d_gene,abundance,v_gene,j_gene,CDR3aa,CDR3nt
.,.,TRBV4-1,TRBJ1-2,CASSQELGANYGYTF,TGCGCCAGCAGCCAAGAGTTAGGGGCTAACTATGGCTACACCTTC
.,.,TRBV29-1,TRBJ1-2,CSVEGQSYGYTF,TGCAGCGTTGAAGGCCAGTCCTATGGCTACACCTTC
.,once,TRBV6-5,TRBJ1-6,CASSSRVSSYNSPLHF,TGTGCCAGCAGTTCCCGGGTGAGCTCCTATAATTCACCCCTCCACTTT
TRBD1,.,TRBV7-8,TRBJ1-5,CASSSHHRQGIQPQHF,TGTGCCAGCAGCTCACACCACCGACAGGGGATTCAGCCCCAGCATTTT
TRBD1,once,TRBV4-1,TRBJ1-1,CASSLDRTGMAFF,TGCGCCAGCAGCCTCGACCGGACAGGGATGGCTTTCTTT
TRBD2,.,TRBV15,TRBJ2-5,CATSGRGTRERLNRETQYF,TGTGCCACCAGCGGACGCGGGACTAGAGAGCGATTGAATCGAGAGACCCAGTACTTC
TRBD1,.,TRBV19,TRBJ2-3,CASSDPDRDPLADTQYF,TGTGCCAGTAGTGACCCGGACAGGGACCCCCTCGCAGATACGCAGTATTTT
TRBD2,.,TRBV15,TRBJ2-1,CATSTYSGGTYNEQFF,TGTGCCACCAGTACTTATAGCGGGGGGACCTACAATGAGCAGTTCTTC
.,.,TRBV18,TRBJ2-5,CASSPPGVEETQYF,TGTGCCAGCTCACCACCAGGGGTTGAAGAGACCCAGTACTTC
TRBD1,.,TRBV19,TRBJ1-2,CASSTLGTDPYGYTF,TGTGCCAGTAGTACCTTAGGGACAGACCCCTATGGCTACACCTTC
TRBD1,.,TRBV6-5,TRBJ2-7,CASSPLDRYEQYF,TGTGCCAGCAGCCCATTGGACAGGTACGAGCAGTACTTC
.,.,TRBV18,TRBJ2-5,CASSGSETQYF,TGTGCCAGCTCAGGGAGCGAGACCCAGTACTTC
TRBD1,.,TRBV5-4,TRBJ2-2,CASAGQGNTGELFF,TGTGCCAGCGCCGGACAGGGTAACACCGGGGAGCTGTTTTTT
.,.,TRBV30,TRBJ1-5,CAWSPLGGNQPQHF,TGTGCCTGGAGTCCCCTAGGAGGCAATCAGCCCCAGCATTTT
.,.,TRBV7-2,TRBJ1-1,CASSFSGAEAFF,TGTGCCAGCAGCTTCTCAGGGGCTGAAGCTTTCTTT
.,.,TRBV4-1,TRBJ1-1,CASSYGHTNTEAFF,TGCGCCAGCAGCTACGGACATACGAACACTGAAGCTTTCTTT
TRBD2,.,TRBV9,TRBJ2-5,CASSVGSSGGQETQYF,TGTGCCAGCAGCGTAGGATCTAGCGGGGGGCAAGAGACCCAGTACTTC
.,.,TRBV3-1/TRBV3-2,TRBJ1-3,CASSQASGDKAIYF,TGTGCCAGCAGCCAAGCATCAGGGGACAAGGCCATATATTTT
TRBD2,.,TRBV4-1,TRBJ2-5,CASSQVRDGTSGGETQYF,TGCGCCAGCAGCCAAGTTAGAGACGGAACTAGCGGGGGGGAGACCCAGTACTTC
.,.,TRBV2,TRBJ1-5,CASRQGTIQPQHF,TGTGCCAGCAGACAGGGTACCATTCAGCCCCAGCATTTT
.,.,TRBV10-3,TRBJ1-2,CAISDEYGYTF,TGTGCCATCAGTGATGAGTATGGCTACACCTTC
TRBD1,.,TRBV29-1,TRBJ2-5,CSADRVRETQYF,TGCAGCGCTGACAGGGTACGAGAGACCCAGTACTTC
.,.,TRBV4-1,TRBJ2-1,CASSQDGDGYNEQFF,TGCGCCAGCAGCCAAGATGGAGACGGCTACAATGAGCAGTTCTTC
TRBD2,.,TRBV4-1,TRBJ2-3,CASSQGLASSQGGQYF,TGCGCCAGCAGCCAAGGACTAGCGAGCTCCCAAGGGGGGCAGTATTTT
TRBD1,.,TRBV28,TRBJ2-7,CASSLYGTGYPYEQYF,TGTGCCAGCAGTTTATATGGGACAGGGTATCCCTACGAGCAGTACTTC
.,.,TRBV2,TRBJ1-4,CATHGLRATNEKLFF,TGTGCCACCCACGGGTTACGGGCAACTAATGAAAAACTGTTTTTT
TRBD2,.,TRBV3-1/TRBV3-2,TRBJ2-1,CASSQAFGRGGEFF,TGTGCCAGCAGCCAAGCTTTCGGTCGCGGGGGGGAGTTCTTC
.,.,TRBV24-1,TRBJ2-2,CATSDSRTRRTNTGELFF,TGTGCCACCAGTGATTCCCGGACAAGGCGGACGAACACCGGGGAGCTGTTTTTT
.,.,TRBV25-1,TRBJ2-1,CASSAGSNNEQFF,TGTGCCAGCAGTGCCGGGAGCAACAATGAGCAGTTCTTC
TRBD1,.,TRBV15,TRBJ1-6,CATSRGGQGARNSPLHF,TGTGCCACCAGCAGAGGGGGCCAGGGGGCTAGGAATTCACCCCTCCACTTT
.,.,TRBV5-1,TRBJ1-6,CASSLVGDSPLHF,TGCGCCAGCAGCTTGGTCGGGGATTCACCCCTCCACTTT
.,.,TRBV29-1,TRBJ1-1,CSVEGGTEAFF,TGCAGCGTTGAGGGGGGCACTGAAGCTTTCTTT
.,.,TRBV27,TRBJ1-2,CASTFRGGNGYTF,TGTGCCAGCACTTTCCGTGGCGGGAATGGCTACACCTTC
.,.,TRBV28,TRBJ1-1,CASSFFRNTEAFF,TGTGCCAGCAGTTTCTTTAGGAACACTGAAGCTTTCTTT
.,.,TRBV6-1,TRBJ2-7,CASSELAGDFYEQYF,TGTGCCAGCAGTGAATTGGCAGGGGATTTCTACGAGCAGTACTTC
TRBD2,once,TRBV4-2,TRBJ2-7,CASSQDRGLAGGDEQYF,TGTGCCAGCAGCCAAGATCGAGGACTAGCGGGGGGCGACGAGCAGTACTTC
.,.,TRBV14,TRBJ1-1,CASSQEEGSIPPEAFF,TGTGCCAGCAGCCAAGAGGAGGGCAGCATCCCCCCTGAAGCTTTCTTT
TRBD1,once,TRBV24-1,TRBJ2-5,CATSDRSVGQDPQETQYF,TGTGCCACCAGTGACCGAAGTGTGGGACAGGACCCCCAAGAGACCCAGTACTTC
.,.,TRBV11-2,TRBJ1-1,CASSPRGTEAFF,TGTGCCAGCAGCCCTCGGGGGACTGAAGCTTTCTTT
.,once,TRBV2,TRBJ2-1,CASSDDSHNEQFF,TGTGCCAGCAGTGACGACAGCCACAATGAGCAGTTCTTC
TRBD1,.,TRBV28,TRBJ1-5,CASRVGTVNQPQHF,TGTGCCAGCAGAGTCGGGACAGTCAATCAGCCCCAGCATTTT
TRBD1,.,TRBV6-5,TRBJ1-1,CASRRGQGVPTEAFF,TGTGCCAGCAGGCGGGGACAGGGGGTGCCCACTGAAGCTTTCTTT
TRBD2,.,TRBV6-6,TRBJ2-7,CAAGLAGNSYEQYF,TGTGCCGCCGGACTAGCGGGCAACTCCTACGAGCAGTACTTC
.,.,TRBV12-3/TRBV12-4,TRBJ1-5,CASSFQVDQPQHF,TGTGCCAGCAGTTTCCAGGTTGATCAGCCCCAGCATTTT
.,.,TRBV2,TRBJ2-5,CASVRDQGPETQYF,TGTGCCAGCGTACGGGATCAGGGGCCTGAGACCCAGTACTTC
TRBD1,.,TRBV19,TRBJ1-6,CASSQDRRSFNSPLHF,TGTGCCAGTAGTCAGGACAGGCGATCCTTTAATTCACCCCTCCACTTT
TRBD1,.,TRBV29-1,TRBJ2-3,CSHKGQSTDTQYF,TGCAGCCACAAGGGACAGAGCACAGATACGCAGTATTTT
TRBD1,.,TRBV28,TRBJ1-2,CASSLRTGRAGYTF,TGTGCCAGCAGTTTAAGGACAGGCCGAGCTGGCTACACCTTC
TRBD2,.,TRBV5-1,TRBJ2-7,CASSLGLAYDEQYF,TGCGCCAGCAGTTTGGGACTAGCTTACGACGAGCAGTACTTC
.,.,TRBV19,TRBJ2-5,CASEQGETQYF,TGTGCCAGTGAGCAGGGAGAGACCCAGTACTTC
.,.,TRBV29-1,TRBJ1-1,CSGKLTGETEAFF,TGCAGCGGTAAACTTACGGGGGAGACTGAAGCTTTCTTT
TRBD2,.,TRBV7-6,TRBJ2-6,CASSPGLAVSGANVLTF,TGTGCCAGCAGCCCGGGACTAGCGGTATCTGGGGCCAACGTCCTGACTTTC
.,.,TRBV7-8,TRBJ2-5,CASSLAQLAGQETQYF,TGTGCCAGCAGCTTAGCACAACTAGCTGGACAAGAGACCCAGTACTTC
.,.,TRBV27,TRBJ2-1,CASTRGSSYNEQFF,TGTGCCAGCACCCGGGGAAGCTCCTACAATGAGCAGTTCTTC
.,.,TRBV18,TRBJ1-5,CASSDRSNQPQHF,TGTGCCAGCTCCGACAGAAGCAATCAGCCCCAGCATTTT
TRBD1,.,TRBV2,TRBJ2-1,CASSVQGQPTNEQFF,TGTGCCAGCAGTGTACAGGGGCAACCGACTAATGAGCAGTTCTTC
TRBD1,once,TRBV19,TRBJ2-5,CASSPTDRGQETQYF,TGTGCCAGTAGTCCCACGGACAGGGGGCAGGAGACCCAGTACTTC
.,once,TRBV10-2,TRBJ2-3,CASSDYYTDTQYF,TGCGCCAGCAGTGATTACTACACAGATACGCAGTATTTT